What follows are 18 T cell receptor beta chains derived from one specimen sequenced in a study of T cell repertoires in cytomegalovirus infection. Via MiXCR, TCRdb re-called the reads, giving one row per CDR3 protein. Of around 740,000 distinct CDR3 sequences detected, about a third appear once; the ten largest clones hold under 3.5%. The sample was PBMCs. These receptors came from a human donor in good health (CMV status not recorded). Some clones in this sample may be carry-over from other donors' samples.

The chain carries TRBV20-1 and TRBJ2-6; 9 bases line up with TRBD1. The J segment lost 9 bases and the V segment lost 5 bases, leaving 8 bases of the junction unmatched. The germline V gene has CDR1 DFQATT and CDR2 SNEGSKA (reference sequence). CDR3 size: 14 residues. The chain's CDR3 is CSASGTGWDNVLTF. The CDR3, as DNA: TGCAGTGCTTCCGGGACAGGGTGGGACAACGTCCTGACTTTC.

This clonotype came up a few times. CDR3 loop: CASSLAAGNAKNIQYF. The CDR3 DNA is TGTGCCAGCAGCTTAGCGGCGGGGAACGCCAAAAACATTCAGTACTTC. The chain links TRBV7-2 to TRBJ2-4, with D possibly being TRBD2 (6 bases). CDR3 length: 16 amino acids. The V end lost 0 bases, the J end lost 1 base, and 10 bases lay between the germline ends. In germline, CDR1 is SGHTA, CDR2 FQGNSA.

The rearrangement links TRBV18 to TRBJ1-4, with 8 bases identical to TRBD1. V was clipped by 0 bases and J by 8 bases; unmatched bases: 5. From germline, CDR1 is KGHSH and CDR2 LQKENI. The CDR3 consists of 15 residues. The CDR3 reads CASSPPAGGPEKLFF. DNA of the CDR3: TGTGCCAGCTCACCACCCGCAGGGGGCCCGGAAAAACTGTTTTTT. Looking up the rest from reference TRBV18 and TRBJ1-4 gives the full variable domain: NAGVMQNPRHLVRRRGQEARLRCSPMKGHSHVYWYRQLPEEGLKFMVYLQKENIIDESGMPKERFSAEFPKEGPSILRIQQVVRGDSAAYFCASSPPAGGPEKLFFGSGTQLSVL.

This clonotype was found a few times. This CDR3 is CSVSQGNQPQHF. DNA for the CDR3: TGCAGCGTCTCTCAGGGAAATCAGCCCCAGCATTTT. The chain joins TRBV29-1 to TRBJ1-5; weak D call: TRBD1 (5 bases). V lost 6 bases and J 4 bases, leaving 10 bases between the germline ends. The CDR3 has 12 amino acids. Germline CDR1 reads SQVTM; CDR2 reads ANQGSEA.

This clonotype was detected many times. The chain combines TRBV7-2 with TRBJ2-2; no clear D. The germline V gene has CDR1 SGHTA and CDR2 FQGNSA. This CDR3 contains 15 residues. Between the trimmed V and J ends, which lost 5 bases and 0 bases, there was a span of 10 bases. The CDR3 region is CASSRGTSNTGELFF. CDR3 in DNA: TGTGCCAGCAGCCGTGGCACTTCGAACACCGGGGAGCTGTTTTTT.

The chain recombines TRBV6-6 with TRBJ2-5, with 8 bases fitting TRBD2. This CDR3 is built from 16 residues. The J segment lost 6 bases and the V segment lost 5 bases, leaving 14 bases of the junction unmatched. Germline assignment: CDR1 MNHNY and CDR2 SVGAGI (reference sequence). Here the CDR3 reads CASSRTRAGVGKTQYF. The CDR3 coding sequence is TGTGCCAGCAGTCGGACCCGAGCGGGGGTAGGAAAGACCCAGTACTTC.

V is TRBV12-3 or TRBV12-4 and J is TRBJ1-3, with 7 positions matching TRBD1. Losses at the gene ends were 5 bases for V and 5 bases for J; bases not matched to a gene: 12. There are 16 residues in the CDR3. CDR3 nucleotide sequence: TGTGCCAGCAGTCTCCCTCCACAGGGGATTAGAAACACCATATATTTT. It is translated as CASSLPPQGIRNTIYF.

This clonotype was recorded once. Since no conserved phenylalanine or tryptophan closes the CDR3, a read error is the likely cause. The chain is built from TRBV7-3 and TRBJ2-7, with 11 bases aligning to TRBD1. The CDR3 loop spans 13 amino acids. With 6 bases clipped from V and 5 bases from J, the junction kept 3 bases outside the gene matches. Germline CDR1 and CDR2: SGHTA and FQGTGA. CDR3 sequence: CASSRDRGNEQYL. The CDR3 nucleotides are TGTGCCAGCAGTCGGGACAGGGGGAACGAGCAGTACTTA.

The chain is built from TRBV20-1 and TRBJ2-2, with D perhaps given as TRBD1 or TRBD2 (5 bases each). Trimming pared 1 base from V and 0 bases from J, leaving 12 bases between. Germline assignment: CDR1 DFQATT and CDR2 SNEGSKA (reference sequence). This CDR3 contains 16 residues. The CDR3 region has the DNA TGCAGTGCTAGAGTTGGGGGAGCAGCGAACACCGGGGAGCTGTTTTTT. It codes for CSARVGGAANTGELFF.

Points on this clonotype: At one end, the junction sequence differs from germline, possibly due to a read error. CDR3 nucleotide sequence: TGTGGCAGCAGTTTCTTGTCAGGGAAAGAAAAACTGTTTTTT. Protein: CGSSFLSGKEKLFF. This sequence joins TRBV28 and TRBJ1-4; D is perhaps TRBD1 (5 bases). Per germline, CDR1 MDHEN and CDR2 SYDVKM. The CDR3 has 14 amino acids.

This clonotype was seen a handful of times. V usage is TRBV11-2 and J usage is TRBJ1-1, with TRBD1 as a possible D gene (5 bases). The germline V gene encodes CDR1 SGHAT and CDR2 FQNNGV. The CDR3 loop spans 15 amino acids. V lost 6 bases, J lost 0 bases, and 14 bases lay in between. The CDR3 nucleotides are TGTGCCAGCAGGGCCGGGACCCACTTGAACACTGAAGCTTTCTTT. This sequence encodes CASRAGTHLNTEAFF.

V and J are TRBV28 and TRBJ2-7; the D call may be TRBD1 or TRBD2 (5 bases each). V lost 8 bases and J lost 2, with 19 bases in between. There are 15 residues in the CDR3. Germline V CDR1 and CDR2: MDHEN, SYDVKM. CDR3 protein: CASHHGAGPPYEQYF. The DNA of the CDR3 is TGTGCCAGCCACCACGGGGCCGGCCCCCCCTACGAGCAGTACTTC.

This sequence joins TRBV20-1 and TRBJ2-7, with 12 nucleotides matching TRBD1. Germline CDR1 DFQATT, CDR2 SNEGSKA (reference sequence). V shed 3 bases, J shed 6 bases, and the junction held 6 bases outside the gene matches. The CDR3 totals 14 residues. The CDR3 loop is CSASGGTGGSEQYF. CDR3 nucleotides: TGCAGTGCTAGTGGCGGGACAGGGGGCAGCGAGCAGTACTTC.

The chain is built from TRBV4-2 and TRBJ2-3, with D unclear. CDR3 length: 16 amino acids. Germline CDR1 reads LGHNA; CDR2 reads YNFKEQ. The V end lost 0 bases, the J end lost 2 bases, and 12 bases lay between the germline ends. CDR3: CASSQDWPPTTDTQYF. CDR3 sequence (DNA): TGTGCCAGCAGCCAAGATTGGCCTCCCACCACAGATACGCAGTATTTT.

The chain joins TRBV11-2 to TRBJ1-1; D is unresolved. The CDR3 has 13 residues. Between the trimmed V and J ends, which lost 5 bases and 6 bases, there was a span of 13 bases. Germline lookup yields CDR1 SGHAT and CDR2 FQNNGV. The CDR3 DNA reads TGTGCCAGCAGCAACTTCGGAAGCTCTGAAGCTTTCTTT. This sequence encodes CASSNFGSSEAFF.

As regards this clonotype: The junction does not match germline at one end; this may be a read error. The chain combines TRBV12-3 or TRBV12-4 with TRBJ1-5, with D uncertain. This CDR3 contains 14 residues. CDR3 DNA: TGTGCCAGCAGTTTTACCGGGAGCAGTCAGCCCCAGCATTTT. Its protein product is CASSFTGSSQPQHF.

For the CDR3, the DNA is TGTGCCAGCAGGTACCCCCCCTCTGGGGCCAACGTCCTGACTTTC. Encoded protein: CASRYPPSGANVLTF. The chain employs TRBV6-6 and TRBJ2-6; D ambiguous. V was clipped by 6 bases and J by 0 bases, with 9 bases between them. This CDR3 is 15 amino acids long. Germline V gives CDR1 MNHNY, CDR2 SVGAGI (reference sequence).

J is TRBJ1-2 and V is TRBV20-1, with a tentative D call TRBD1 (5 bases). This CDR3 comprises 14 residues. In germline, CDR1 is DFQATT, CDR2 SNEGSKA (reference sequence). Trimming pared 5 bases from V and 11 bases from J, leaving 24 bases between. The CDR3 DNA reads TGCAGTGCTCCCGGGACCAGGGATGGGGCTGGGTACACCTTC. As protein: CSAPGTRDGAGYTF.